Shown below are 13 T cell receptor beta chains from a single sample sequenced in a study of human T cells and chemical hapten exposure. TCRdb itself ran the RACE reads through MiXCR, one entry per CDR3 protein. The data show 65,000 to 100,000 distinct CDR3 sequences, with around 7% seen just once and 1% to 1.5% held by the top ten. Described time point: patch test 2, 6 weeks after DPC sensitization. Treatment: therapeutic diphenylcyclopropenone sensitization with weekly scalp DPC. The specimen was whole blood, collected in connection with sensitization to the hapten diphenylcyclopropenone (DPC). The receptor set was obtained from a woman between 25 and 40 years old with alopecia areata. Some clones in this sample may be carry-over from other donors' samples.

This clonotype was detected ten times or more. This sequence joins TRBV24-1 and TRBJ2-2; D gene uncertain. V was shortened by 9 bases and J by 3 bases, with 10 bases between the two germline ends. Germline values: CDR1 KGHDR, CDR2 SFDVKD. This CDR3 region has 13 residues. The CDR3 region is CATSSGDTGELFF. The CDR3 coding sequence is TGTGCCACCTCCAGTGGAGACACCGGGGAGCTGTTTTTT.

The CDR3 region has the DNA TGTGCCAGCAGTCCCAGTGGCAATCAGCCCCAGCATTTT. Protein product: CASSPSGNQPQHF. The chain recombines TRBV3-1 with TRBJ1-5; D gene ambiguous. Trimming removed 6 bases from V and 2 bases from J, with 8 bases in between. Germline V lookup: CDR1 LGHDT, CDR2 YNNKEL (reference sequence). This CDR3 region has 13 residues.

This clonotype has just a few counts. This rearrangement joins TRBV20-1 to TRBJ1-2; D ambiguous. The V end lost 4 bases, the J end lost 5 bases, and 11 bases lay between the germline ends. The V gene's germline CDR1 is DFQATT and CDR2 SNEGSKA (reference sequence). The CDR3 has 12 amino acids. As DNA, the CDR3 is TGCAGTGCTACCGCTTCTCCTTATGGCTACACCTTC. Its protein is CSATASPYGYTF.

A few counts support this clonotype. This chain links TRBV12-3 or TRBV12-4 with TRBJ1-1; D possibly corresponds to TRBD1 (5 bases). The CDR3 totals 14 residues. Trimming took off 1 base at V and 2 bases at J, with 8 bases between the two ends. The CDR3 protein is CASSLGDGNTEAFF. The CDR3 DNA follows: TGTGCCAGCAGTTTAGGGGACGGTAACACTGAAGCTTTCTTT.

The chain combines TRBV11-2 with TRBJ2-7; weak D call: TRBD1 (5 bases). CDR1 and CDR2 from the germline V gene are SGHAT and FQNNGV. Trimming cost V 5 bases and J 2 bases, with 19 bases left between them. This CDR3 spans 16 amino acids. The DNA for the CDR3 is TGTGCCAGCAGCCTACGATTGGACACTGCAGCCTACGAGCAGTACTTC. As protein: CASSLRLDTAAYEQYF.

A few counts support this clonotype. The chain links TRBV9 to TRBJ2-3; tentatively, D is TRBD1 (5 bases). V lost 3 bases to trimming and J lost 2 bases, with 13 bases between them. This CDR3 is built from 15 residues. The germline V gene encodes CDR1 SGDLS and CDR2 YYNGEE. DNA for the CDR3: TGTGCCAGCAGCGCGACAGAGACGTTCACAGATACGCAGTATTTT. It codes for CASSATETFTDTQYF. The full variable domain, completed using reference TRBV9 and TRBJ2-3, is DSGVTQTPKHLITATGQRVTLRCSPRSGDLSVYWYQQSLDQGLQFLIQYYNGEERAKGNILERFSAQQFPDLHSELNLSSLELGDSALYFCASSATETFTDTQYFGPGTRLTVL.

This clonotype showed up many times. J is TRBJ1-1 and V is TRBV30; the D is unclear. CDR3 size: 12 residues. From germline, CDR1 is GTSNPN and CDR2 SVGIG (reference sequence). Trimming cost V 3 bases and J 0 bases, with 5 bases left between them. The CDR3 region has the DNA TGTGCCTGGAGACAAATGAACACTGAAGCTTTCTTT. This gives the protein CAWRQMNTEAFF. Full variable domain (outside the CDR3, taken from reference TRBV30 and TRBJ1-1): SQTIHQWPATLVQPVGSPLSLECTVEGTSNPNLYWYRQAAGRGLQLLFYSVGIGQISSEVPQNLSASRPQDRQFILSSKKLLLSDSGFYLCAWRQMNTEAFFGQGTRLTVV.

This clonotype was recorded many times. CDR3 sequence: CASRESELQPQHF. As DNA, the CDR3 is TGCGCCAGCCGCGAGTCCGAACTACAGCCCCAGCATTTT. The rearrangement joins TRBV5-1 to TRBJ1-5; no firm D call. V was clipped by 7 bases and J by 7 bases, with 15 bases between them. The CDR3 runs 13 residues. Per germline, CDR1 SGHRS and CDR2 YFSETQ.

This clonotype was found many times. This sequence joins TRBV20-1 and TRBJ2-5, with 9 positions matching TRBD2. Germline V lookup: CDR1 DFQATT, CDR2 SNEGSKA (reference sequence). V lost 3 bases to trimming and J lost 1 base; unmatched junction nucleotides: 3. This CDR3 contains 14 residues. CDR3 DNA: TGCAGTGCTAGGGAGACTAGCGGCCAAGAGACCCAGTACTTC. This encodes CSARETSGQETQYF.

The V call is TRBV12-3 or TRBV12-4, the J call TRBJ2-2; tentatively, D is TRBD1 (6 bases). The length of the CDR3 is 16 residues. V was clipped by 7 bases and J by 0 bases, with 15 bases between them. The CDR3 DNA reads TGTGCCAGCACCGTAGGACAGTCCGCGAACACCGGGGAGCTGTTTTTT. It is translated as CASTVGQSANTGELFF.

This clonotype was detected many times. The V and J genes are TRBV3-1 and TRBJ1-5; the match to TRBD1 covers 9 bases. Germline V gene sequence: CDR1 LGHDT, CDR2 YNNKEL (reference sequence). CDR3 length equals 17 residues. J lost 0 bases, V lost 8 bases, and 11 bases had no gene match. The CDR3 here is CASHLFRDRVSNQPQHF. The DNA of the CDR3 is TGTGCCAGCCACCTATTCCGGGACAGGGTTAGCAATCAGCCCCAGCATTTT.

V is TRBV11-2 and J is TRBJ1-2; D ambiguous. The CDR3 is 16 residues long. Germline V lookup: CDR1 SGHAT, CDR2 FQNNGV. V shed 4 bases and J shed 5 bases, with 20 bases lying between them. The CDR3 protein is CASSSGVAGFFYGYTF. CDR3 bases: TGTGCCAGCAGCTCCGGAGTTGCGGGCTTCTTTTATGGCTACACCTTC. The entire variable domain, with the rest obtained from reference TRBV11-2 and TRBJ1-2, is as follows: EAGVAQSPRYKIIEKRQSVAFWCNPISGHATLYWYQQILGQGPKLLIQFQNNGVVDDSQLPKDRFSAERLKGVDSTLKIQPAKLEDSAVYLCASSSGVAGFFYGYTFGSGTRLTVV.

This clonotype was counted a few times. In DNA, the CDR3 is TGCGCCACCTTGGCGGGAGGAAATCAGCCCCAGCATTTT. It is translated as CATLAGGNQPQHF. This chain links TRBV10-2 with TRBJ1-5; no clear D. This CDR3 spans 13 amino acids. In germline, CDR1 is WSHSY, CDR2 SAAADI. With 10 bases removed from V and 4 bases from J, the gap between germline ends came to 14 bases.